What follows is one T cell receptor (beta chain) and its context. Its target is not known. The entry originates in a study of a mutant IDH1 vaccine in newly diagnosed glioma. Study summary: Beginning 4-6 weeks after radiotherapy alone, or with temozolomide cycles, vaccination took place. Earlier treatment was radiotherapy, temozolomide, or both, with most getting both.

The ends were cut back, 2 bases at V and 0 bases at J, with 12 bases in the middle. The germline CDR1 and CDR2 sequences are SGDLS and YYNGEE. The CDR3 runs 17 residues. Regarding time point: week 47, end of study. Doses comprised 300 ug of mutant IDH1 20-mer peptide each, plus topical imiquimod. The data were produced by immunoSEQ multiplex PCR, yet TCRdb's version contains in-frame clones alone and is incomplete. The sample lists fewer than 55,000 clones; about 65% were seen once. Sequences were derived from peripheral blood mononuclear cells (PBMCs), sampled from a glioma patient whose treatment included an IDH1 peptide vaccine. The receptor's source is a man between 40 and 49 years old with glioma. Some clones in this sample may be carry-over from other donors' samples. The chain joins TRBV9 to TRBJ2-6; D remains ambiguous. The CDR3, as DNA: TGTGCCAGCAGCGTTAGCCCAACTACCTCTGGGGCCAACGTCCTGACTTTC. Its protein product is CASSVSPTTSGANVLTF.